This T cell receptor beta chain was captured in a study of tumor-infiltrating lymphocytes in localized non-small cell lung cancer. Notes on the study in general: Only some patients had TCR sequencing, depending on available tissue. Different pieces of the same tissue went to different assays, confounding technical variation with intratumor heterogeneity. Immunotypes IM1 and IM2 had similar TCR-derived T-cell fractions. Tumor T-cell fraction from TCR sequencing was not associated with recurrence-free survival (p = 0.61).

Clones were read by immunoSEQ multiplex PCR, and TCRdb kept only the in-frame ones, dropping some. This table has about 8,400 clones, over 60% appearing once. As concerns this clone: Its antigen is undetermined.

Germline V lookup: CDR1 SGHTA, CDR2 FQGNSA. The ends were cut back, 1 base at V and 6 bases at J, with 14 bases in the middle. The CDR3 is 15 residues long. The receptor comes from a human donor with non-small cell lung cancer. The material sequenced was lung tumor tissue. The J gene is TRBJ2-3, the V gene TRBV7-2; D is uncertain. CDR3 sequence: CASSLDPPPRDTQYF. The CDR3 coding sequence is TGTGCCAGCAGCTTAGACCCCCCCCCGAGGGATACGCAGTATTTT.